This T cell receptor beta chain stems from a study of T cell responses to AZD1222 COVID-19 vaccine. The study, taken as a whole, reports: A rise in Spike-specific TCR breadth and depth followed two AZD1222 doses.

Comment on this clone: Its antigen remains unidentified. The same CDR3 is also encoded by other DNA sequences in this sample.

The CDR3 sequence is 11 residues long. Trimming shortened V by 5 bases and J by 4 bases, and 6 bases separated the two germline ends. Produced via immunoSEQ multiplex PCR; TCRdb's table is partial and in-frame only. The sample includes about 97,000 clones, roughly 84% of them seen just once. V is TRBV12-3 or TRBV12-4 and J is TRBJ2-7; no firm D call. This clonotype was sampled from an adult in good health. The sequenced sample was peripheral blood, obtained on day 0 of AZD1222 vaccination. CDR3 region: CASSRGYEQYF. The CDR3 coding sequence is TGTGCCAGCAGTCGAGGATACGAGCAGTACTTC.